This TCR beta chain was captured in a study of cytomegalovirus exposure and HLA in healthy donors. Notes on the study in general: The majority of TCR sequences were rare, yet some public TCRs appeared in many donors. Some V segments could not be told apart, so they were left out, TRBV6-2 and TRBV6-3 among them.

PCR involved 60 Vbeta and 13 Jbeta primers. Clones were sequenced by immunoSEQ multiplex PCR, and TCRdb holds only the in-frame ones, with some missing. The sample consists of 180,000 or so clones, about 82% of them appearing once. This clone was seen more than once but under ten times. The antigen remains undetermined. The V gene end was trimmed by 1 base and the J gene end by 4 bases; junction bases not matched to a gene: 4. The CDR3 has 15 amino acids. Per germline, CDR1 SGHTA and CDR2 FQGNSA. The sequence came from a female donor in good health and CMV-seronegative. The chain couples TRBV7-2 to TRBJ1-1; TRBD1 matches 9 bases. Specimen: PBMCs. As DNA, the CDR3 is TGTGCCAGCAGCTTAGGGGACAGGGAGGTCACTGAAGCTTTCTTT. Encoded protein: CASSLGDREVTEAFF.